This TCR beta chain appears in the sequencing data of a study of vaccination and CD4 T cells after COVID-19. Study at large: In the convalescent cohort, there were six males and four females, two of them Hispanic.

Note on this clonotype: Its antigen is undetermined.

Notes on the study in general: Only after vaccination were a median 86.3% of convalescents' reactive clones seen.

With the Oncomine TCR Beta short-read assay, DNA from cultured CD4+ T cells was sequenced. The authors extracted genomic DNA from cultured CD4+ T cells. TCRdb re-analysed the PCR reads in MiXCR, keeping a single row per CDR3 protein. This repertoire shows about 12,000 distinct CDR3 sequences, 45% to 55% found once; its top ten account for approximately 15%. Treatment given: roughly 11-day PBMC culture with coronavirus spike peptide pools or control peptides (ViraFEST assay). V shed 9 bases and J shed 3 bases, with 15 bases lying between them. The CDR3 spans 14 residues. Looked up from germline, CDR1 is MNHNS and CDR2 is SASEGT.

This sequence originates from a human donor who had recovered from COVID-19. Material for sequencing was CD4+ T cells from blood, cultured in vitro. V usage is TRBV6-1 and J usage is TRBJ1-5; no clear D. The CDR3: CASTSSGNNQPQHF. For the CDR3, the DNA is TGTGCCAGTACTTCATCGGGGAACAATCAGCCCCAGCATTTT.